This T cell receptor (beta chain) came from a study of regulatory T cells in long-lasting Graves disease. Worth noting for this clonotype: Its target is not known.

Broader study findings: Persistent patients shared more public clonotypes (approximately 2,700) than newly diagnosed patients (approximately 960). Researchers reported studying only peripheral blood, not thyroid tissue.

The CDR3 is 15 residues long. V was shortened by 5 bases and J by 6 bases, with 18 bases between the two germline ends. Germline V gene lookup returns CDR1 MGHDK and CDR2 SYGVNS. Indicated time point: newly diagnosed GD, antithyroid drugs for less than 3 months. Generation of the TCR library employed RNA extracted from PBMCs. Assembly of TCR beta libraries relied on iRepertoire HTBI primers together with Arm-PCR of CDR3 regions. MiXCR, applied by TCRdb to the multiplex PCR reads, yields one record per CDR3 protein. The table has approximately 400,000 distinct CDR3 sequences, about 15% seen once. These data also featured in a second study, about T cells in Graves' hyperthyroidism and ophthalmopathy. That source reports: When the TCR CDR3 underwent first-round RT-PCR, the HTBI primer set was used.

This clonotype originated in a woman aged 25 to 45 with Graves disease. The rearrangement joins TRBV25-1 to TRBJ2-3; maybe TRBD1 (7 bases). The sample consisted of peripheral blood mononuclear cells (PBMCs), taken at new diagnosis, from a patient treated with antithyroid drugs. The DNA for the CDR3 is TGTGCCAGCAGTCCTCAGGGGGGACTCCAGGATACGCAGTATTTT. It codes for CASSPQGGLQDTQYF. The full variable domain, its missing parts supplied by reference TRBV25-1 and TRBJ2-3, is EADIYQTPRYLVIGTGKKITLECSQTMGHDKMYWYQQDPGMELHLIHYSYGVNSTEKGDLSSESTVSRIRTEHFPLTLESARPSHTSQYLCASSPQGGLQDTQYFGPGTRLTVL.